This T cell receptor beta chain comes out of a study of shared T cell receptors in the human thymus. The V gene lost 2 bases and the J gene lost 0 bases, with 10 bases spanning the gap. Germline CDR1 reads SEHNR; CDR2 reads FQNEAQ (reference sequence). CDR3 length: 15 residues. Using immunoSEQ multiplex PCR, the repertoire was profiled, and TCRdb retains in-frame clones only, with some absent. The repertoire holds tens of thousands of clones, with more than 90% as singletons. In this sample, this clone turned up once. The chain links TRBV7-9 to TRBJ2-5; D remains ambiguous. Sequenced: thymocytes. The TCR sequence derives from a human donor. The CDR3 here is CASSLSPKNQETQYF. The CDR3 DNA reads as TGTGCCAGCAGCTTATCCCCCAAGAACCAAGAGACCCAGTACTTC. Full variable domain (remainder filled in from reference TRBV7-9 and TRBJ2-5): DTGVSQNPRHKITKRGQNVTFRCDPISEHNRLYWYRQTLGQGPEFLTYFQNEAQLEKSRLLSDRFSAERPKGSFSTLEIQRTEQGDSAMYLCASSLSPKNQETQYFGPGTRLLVL.